Each of the 23 T cell receptor beta chains below was sequenced from the same sample in a study of CD8+ T cells in alopecia areata. Extracted from the samples, RNA was reverse transcribed into cDNA to serve as the sequencing template. Sequencing was performed with immunoSEQ multiplex PCR; in TCRdb, only in-frame clones are kept and a portion is missing. Here the sample spans about 130,000 clones, about three fifths being singletons. This material consisted of CD4+ T cells sorted from blood, taken at week 0. These receptors were taken from a human donor with alopecia areata.

This clone was seen only a few times. The J gene is TRBJ1-3, the V gene TRBV10-3, with 8 bases identical to TRBD1. V gave up 6 bases and J gave up 3 bases; unmatched junction bases: 4. The CDR3 covers 14 residues. Germline CDR1 and CDR2: ENHRY and SYGVKD. This CDR3 is CAIRAGGYGNTIYF. DNA of the CDR3: TGTGCCATCAGGGCAGGGGGCTATGGAAACACCATATATTTT.

Here the CDR3 DNA reads TGTGCCAGCGGGGGGCTAGCAGAGACCCAGTACTTC. Amino acids: CASGGLAETQYF. The chain carries TRBV2 and TRBJ2-5; D is tentatively TRBD1 or TRBD2 (6 bases each). Trimming stripped 8 bases from V and 4 bases from J, with 11 bases between. Germline V gene data show CDR1 as SNHLY and CDR2 as FYNNEI. The CDR3 totals 12 residues.

The chain is built from TRBV29-1 and TRBJ1-1; D may be TRBD1 (6 bases). There are 13 residues in the CDR3. The germline V and J ends were trimmed by 6 bases and 3 bases, with 14 bases remaining between them. Germline-derived CDR1 and CDR2 are SQVTM and ANQGSEA. CDR3 sequence (DNA): TGCAGCGTGGAGACAGGACCGTACACTGAAGCTTTCTTT. Protein sequence: CSVETGPYTEAFF.

This chain joins TRBV19 and TRBJ2-7, with 11 nucleotides matching TRBD2. Germline CDR1 and CDR2: LNHDA and SQIVND (reference sequence). The CDR3 consists of 14 residues. With 8 bases clipped from V and 7 bases from J, the junction kept 10 bases outside the gene matches. CDR3 in DNA: TGTGCCAGTGCCGGGACTAGCGGAAGCAGGGAGCAGTACTTC. Translating it yields CASAGTSGSREQYF.

The rearrangement uses TRBV2 and TRBJ2-7, with D perhaps TRBD2 (5 bases). The ends were cut back, 5 bases at V and 5 bases at J, with 10 bases in the middle. CDR1 is SNHLY, CDR2 FYNNEI, per germline. This CDR3 is built from 12 residues. The CDR3 reads CASSRTGDEQYF. Here the CDR3 DNA reads TGTGCCAGCAGTAGGACTGGGGACGAGCAGTACTTC.

V gene TRBV25-1 combines with J gene TRBJ2-5; TRBD1 is a possible D gene (6 bases). V was shortened by 7 bases and J by 5 bases, with 14 bases between the two germline ends. The CDR3 is made up of 13 amino acids. Germline assignment: CDR1 MGHDK and CDR2 SYGVNS. The CDR3 sequence: CASKDSPRETQYF. In nucleotides, the CDR3 is TGTGCCAGCAAGGACAGCCCCCGGGAGACCCAGTACTTC.

The rearrangement links TRBV29-1 to TRBJ2-5; TRBD2 might be the D (5 bases). Germline CDR1 and CDR2: SQVTM and ANQGSEA. The CDR3 spans 10 residues. V lost 7 bases and J lost 5, with 8 bases in between. This CDR3 reads CSGELETQYF. CDR3 sequence (DNA): TGCAGCGGGGAGTTGGAGACCCAGTACTTC.

The V and J genes are TRBV7-2 and TRBJ1-2; 7 nucleotides line up with TRBD1. CDR1 is SGHTA, CDR2 FQGNSA, per germline. This CDR3 is 14 amino acids long. Trimming cost V 5 bases and J 8 bases; bases outside gene matches: 11. CDR3 in amino acids: CASSIDDRAGGYTF. Here the CDR3 DNA reads TGTGCCAGCAGCATCGACGACAGGGCGGGAGGCTACACCTTC.

The CDR3 DNA follows: TGCGCCAGCAGCTTGGGGGCCGAAAGTGAAGCTTTCTTT. Translating it yields CASSLGAESEAFF. The chain combines TRBV5-1 with TRBJ1-1; D uncertain. Germline values: CDR1 SGHRS, CDR2 YFSETQ. Trimming shortened V by 0 bases and J by 7 bases, and 10 bases separated the two germline ends. This CDR3 is 13 amino acids long.

This rearrangement joins TRBV30 to TRBJ1-6, with 9 bases matching TRBD1. This CDR3 region has 15 residues. The J segment lost 10 bases and the V segment lost 0 bases, leaving 7 bases of the junction unmatched. The germline V gene encodes CDR1 GTSNPN and CDR2 SVGIG (reference sequence). The CDR3, as DNA: TGTGCCTGGAGTGTATCAGGACAGGGGTACTCACCCCTCCACTTT. Translating gives CAWSVSGQGYSPLHF. Drawing the rest from reference TRBV30 and TRBJ1-6, the complete variable domain is SQTIHQWPATLVQPVGSPLSLECTVEGTSNPNLYWYRQAAGRGLQLLFYSVGIGQISSEVPQNLSASRPQDRQFILSSKKLLLSDSGFYLCAWSVSGQGYSPLHFGNGTRLTVT.

The rearrangement uses TRBV14 and TRBJ2-7; D is undetermined. From germline, CDR1 is SGHDN and CDR2 FVKESK. V was shortened by 0 bases and J by 2 bases, with 17 bases between the two germline ends. The CDR3 covers 17 residues. As DNA, the CDR3 is TGTGCCAGCAGCCAAGAACAGTCAGCGACTCGCCCCTACGAGCAGTACTTC. Protein sequence: CASSQEQSATRPYEQYF.

The chain employs TRBV7-2 and TRBJ1-2, with D hard to call. Germline values: CDR1 SGHTA, CDR2 FQGNSA. Trimming shortened V by 5 bases and J by 0 bases, and 19 bases separated the two germline ends. There are 17 residues in the CDR3. The CDR3 region is CASSPRTVYESNYGYTF. The CDR3 DNA follows: TGTGCCAGCAGCCCCCGGACGGTGTACGAGTCTAACTATGGCTACACCTTC. The whole variable domain, remainder taken from reference TRBV7-2 and TRBJ1-2, is GAGVSQSPSNKVTEKGKDVELRCDPISGHTALYWYRQSLGQGLEFLIYFQGNSAPDKSGLPSDRFSAERTGGSVSTLTIQRTQQEDSAVYLCASSPRTVYESNYGYTFGSGTRLTVV.

The chain links TRBV29-1 to TRBJ1-1; tentatively, D is TRBD1 (5 bases). There are 13 residues in the CDR3. Germline V gives CDR1 SQVTM, CDR2 ANQGSEA. V was clipped by 4 bases and J by 0 bases, with 9 bases between them. The CDR3 region has the DNA TGCAGCGTTGGACAGAAACTGAACACTGAAGCTTTCTTT. Protein product: CSVGQKLNTEAFF.

V usage is TRBV10-3 and J usage is TRBJ2-7, with D tentatively TRBD2 (5 bases). The germline V and J ends were trimmed by 11 bases and 5 bases, with 19 bases remaining between them. The CDR3 is 13 amino acids. Per the germline V gene, CDR1 is ENHRY and CDR2 is SYGVKD. CDR3 sequence reads: CASGGLPEDEQYF. The CDR3 bases are TGTGCCTCCGGAGGCCTTCCCGAAGACGAGCAGTACTTC.

The chain carries TRBV5-1 and TRBJ1-2, with TRBD1 matching over 8 bases. Germline values: CDR1 SGHRS, CDR2 YFSETQ. The CDR3 extends over 15 amino acids. With 4 bases clipped from V and 4 bases from J, the junction kept 9 bases outside the gene matches. The CDR3 region has the DNA TGCGCCAGCAGCCCTACTGGGGACAGGAGCTATGGCTACACCTTC. Translating it yields CASSPTGDRSYGYTF.

This sequence joins TRBV5-1 and TRBJ2-3; 7 nucleotides align to TRBD2. Germline V gene lookup returns CDR1 SGHRS and CDR2 YFSETQ. Unmatched junction bases numbered 5, after V lost 8 bases and J lost 2 bases. CDR3 length equals 13 residues. For the CDR3, the DNA is TGCGCCAGTCGACTAGCCCTCACAGATACGCAGTATTTT. This translates into CASRLALTDTQYF. Complete variable domain (other parts from reference TRBV5-1 and TRBJ2-3): KAGVTQTPRYLIKTRGQQVTLSCSPISGHRSVSWYQQTPGQGLQFLFEYFSETQRNKGNFPGRFSGRQFSNSRSEMNVSTLELGDSALYLCASRLALTDTQYFGPGTRLTVL.

The V and J genes are TRBV7-2 and TRBJ1-2; 7 positions agree with TRBD1. In germline, CDR1 is SGHTA, CDR2 FQGNSA. There are 14 residues in the CDR3. With V trimmed by 7 bases and J by 2 bases, 7 bases remained unmatched. Here the CDR3 DNA reads TGTGCCAGCACCTTCGGACAGGCCAACTATGGCTACACCTTC. It codes for CASTFGQANYGYTF. Full variable domain (missing parts from reference TRBV7-2 and TRBJ1-2): GAGVSQSPSNKVTEKGKDVELRCDPISGHTALYWYRQSLGQGLEFLIYFQGNSAPDKSGLPSDRFSAERTGGSVSTLTIQRTQQEDSAVYLCASTFGQANYGYTFGSGTRLTVV.

The chain employs TRBV18 and TRBJ2-7; TRBD1 matches 9 bases. In germline, CDR1 is KGHSH, CDR2 LQKENI. V was clipped by 3 bases and J by 5 bases; unmatched bases: 8. The CDR3 extends over 15 amino acids. CDR3 bases: TGTGCCAGCTCACCTACCGGGACAGGGAGCCACGAGCAGTACTTC. Translated, it gives CASSPTGTGSHEQYF.

The J gene is TRBJ2-3, the V gene TRBV5-1; 10 positions agree with TRBD2. Germline trimming cut 0 bases from V and 2 bases from J; bases unmatched to any gene: 3. The CDR3 consists of 16 residues. Germline values: CDR1 SGHRS, CDR2 YFSETQ. DNA of the CDR3: TGCGCCAGCAGCTTGGCCACTAGCGGGGACACAGATACGCAGTATTTT. Translation: CASSLATSGDTDTQYF.

The rearrangement links TRBV19 to TRBJ2-7; 9 bases are a match to TRBD1. Germline V gives CDR1 LNHDA, CDR2 SQIVND (reference sequence). V lost 10 bases to trimming and J lost 3 bases; unmatched junction nucleotides: 4. The CDR3 contains 12 residues. CDR3 in DNA: TGTGCCACCGGACAGGGGTACTACGAGCAGTACTTC. This translates into CATGQGYYEQYF.

The chain has TRBV15 and TRBJ1-1; D is uncertain. In germline, CDR1 is LNHNV, CDR2 YYDKDF (reference sequence). This CDR3 spans 14 amino acids. V lost 5 bases to trimming and J lost 2 bases, with 12 bases between them. The CDR3 region has the DNA TGTGCCACCAGCTCGGGGTTGGGTAACACTGAAGCTTTCTTT. Protein product: CATSSGLGNTEAFF.

The chain employs TRBV29-1 and TRBJ2-7; D is unresolved. Germline loops: CDR1 SQVTM, CDR2 ANQGSEA. The CDR3 loop spans 10 amino acids. Trimming removed 3 bases from V and 7 bases from J, with 7 bases in between. CDR3 sequence (DNA): TGCAGCGTTGATCCGGAGGAGCAGTACTTC. This sequence encodes CSVDPEEQYF.

This clone appeared a few times. V gene TRBV15 combines with J gene TRBJ2-4, with D perhaps matching TRBD1 or TRBD2 (5 bases each). Trimming stripped 5 bases from V and 3 bases from J, with 11 bases between. CDR1 LNHNV and CDR2 YYDKDF come from the germline V gene (reference sequence). The CDR3 sequence is 14 residues long. For the CDR3, the DNA is TGTGCCACCAGCGGGGGATTGATCAAAAACATTCAGTACTTC. Translated, it gives CATSGGLIKNIQYF.